This T cell receptor beta chain is drawn from a study of CD8 T cells in ankylosing spondylitis. As the method for making TCR beta libraries, quantitative 5'-RACE with molecular barcodes was used. Each CDR3 protein is one row after TCRdb ran MiXCR on the 5' RACE reads. The data contain approximately 190,000 distinct CDR3 sequences, roughly 13% of them singletons. Findings and limits, study-wide: Among TCR beta sequences, a motif of under ten highly homologous variants appeared characteristic of ankylosing spondylitis blood. Peripheral blood held disease-linked clones only at relatively low frequency, and these were CD8+. Matched synovial fluid from ankylosing spondylitis patients was reported to be enriched for disease-linked clones.

Germline loops: CDR1 LGHNA, CDR2 YSLEER. V lost 1 base and J lost 0; bases outside the gene matches: 3. CDR3 size: 15 residues. In its sample, this clonotype was seen many times. Its specificity is not known. The V and J genes are TRBV4-3 and TRBJ2-7, with 7 bases matching TRBD1. This receptor was identified in a female donor with ankylosing spondylitis or in good health (not recorded which). The source material was blood, either unsorted or a sorted T cell fraction (not recorded which). CDR3 in amino acids: CASSQVAGGSYEQYF. CDR3 nucleotides: TGCGCCAGCAGCCAAGTGGCAGGGGGCTCCTACGAGCAGTACTTC.